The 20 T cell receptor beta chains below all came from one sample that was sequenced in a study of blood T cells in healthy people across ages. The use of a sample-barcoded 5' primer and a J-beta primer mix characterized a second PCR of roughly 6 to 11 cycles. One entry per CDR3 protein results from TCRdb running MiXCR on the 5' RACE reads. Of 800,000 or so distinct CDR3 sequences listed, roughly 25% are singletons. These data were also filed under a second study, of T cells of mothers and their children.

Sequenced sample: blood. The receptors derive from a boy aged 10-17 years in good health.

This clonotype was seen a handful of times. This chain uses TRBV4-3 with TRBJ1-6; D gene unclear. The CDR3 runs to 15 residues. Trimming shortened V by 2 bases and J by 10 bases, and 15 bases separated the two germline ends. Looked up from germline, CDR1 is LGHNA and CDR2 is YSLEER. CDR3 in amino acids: CASSQQDQARSPLHF. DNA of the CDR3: TGCGCCAGCAGCCAACAGGACCAAGCCAGGTCACCCCTCCACTTT.

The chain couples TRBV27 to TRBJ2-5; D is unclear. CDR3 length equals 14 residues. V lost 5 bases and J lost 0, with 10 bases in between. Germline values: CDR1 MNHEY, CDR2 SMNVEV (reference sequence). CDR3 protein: CASSPLWYQETQYF. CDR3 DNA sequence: TGTGCCAGCAGTCCCCTTTGGTACCAAGAGACCCAGTACTTC.

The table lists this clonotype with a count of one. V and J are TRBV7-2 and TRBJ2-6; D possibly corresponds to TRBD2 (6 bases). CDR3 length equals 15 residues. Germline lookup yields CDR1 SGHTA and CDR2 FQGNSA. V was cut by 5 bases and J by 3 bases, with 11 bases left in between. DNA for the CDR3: TGTGCCAGCAGCAGAGACGGGGGTGGGGCCAACGTCCTGACTTTC. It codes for CASSRDGGGANVLTF.

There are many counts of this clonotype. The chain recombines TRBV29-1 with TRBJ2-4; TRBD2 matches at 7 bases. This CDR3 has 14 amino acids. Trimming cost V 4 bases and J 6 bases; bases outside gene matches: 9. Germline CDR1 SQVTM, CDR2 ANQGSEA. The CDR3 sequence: CSVGEGWDLNIQYF. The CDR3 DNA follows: TGCAGCGTTGGGGAGGGGTGGGACCTAAACATTCAGTACTTC.

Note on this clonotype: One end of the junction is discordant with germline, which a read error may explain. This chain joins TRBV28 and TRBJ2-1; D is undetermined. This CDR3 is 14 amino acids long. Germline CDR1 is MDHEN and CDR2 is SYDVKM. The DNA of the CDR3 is TGTGCCAGCAGACCCCGAAGCTCCTACGATGAGCAGTTCTTC. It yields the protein CASRPRSSYDEQFF.

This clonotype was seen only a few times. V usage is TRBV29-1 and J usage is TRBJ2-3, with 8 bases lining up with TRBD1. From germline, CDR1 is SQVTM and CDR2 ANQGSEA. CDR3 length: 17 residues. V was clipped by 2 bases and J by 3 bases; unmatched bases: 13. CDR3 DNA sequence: TGCAGCGTTGAATTGGGAATGACAGGGGACGGGACAGATACGCAGTATTTT. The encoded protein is CSVELGMTGDGTDTQYF.

CDR3 in DNA: TGTGCCAGCAGCAGCCCCACAGGGGGCCTCTACGAGCAGTACTTC. The encoded protein is CASSSPTGGLYEQYF. This chain connects TRBV6-6 to TRBJ2-7, with TRBD1 matching 9 bases. Germline CDR1 MNHNY, CDR2 SVGAGI (reference sequence). J lost 3 bases, V lost 6 bases, and 9 bases had no gene match. The CDR3 is made up of 15 amino acids.

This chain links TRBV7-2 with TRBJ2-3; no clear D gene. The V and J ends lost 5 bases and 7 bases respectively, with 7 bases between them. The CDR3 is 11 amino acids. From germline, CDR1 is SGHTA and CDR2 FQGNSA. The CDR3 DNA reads TGTGCCAGCAGCACGACGTATACGCAGTATTTT. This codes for CASSTTYTQYF.

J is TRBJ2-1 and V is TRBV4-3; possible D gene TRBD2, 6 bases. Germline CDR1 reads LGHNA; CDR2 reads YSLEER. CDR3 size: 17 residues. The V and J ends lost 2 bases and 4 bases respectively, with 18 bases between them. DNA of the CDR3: TGCGCCAGCAGCCAACGGATCGGGGGAGTGAGATACAATGAGCAGTTCTTC. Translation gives CASSQRIGGVRYNEQFF.

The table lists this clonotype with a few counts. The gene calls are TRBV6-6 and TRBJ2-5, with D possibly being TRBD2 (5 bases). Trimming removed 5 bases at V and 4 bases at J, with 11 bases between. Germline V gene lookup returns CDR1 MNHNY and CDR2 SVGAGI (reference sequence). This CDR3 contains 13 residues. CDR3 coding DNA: TGTGCCAGCAGTGCAGACTACAGAGAGACCCAGTACTTC. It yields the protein CASSADYRETQYF.

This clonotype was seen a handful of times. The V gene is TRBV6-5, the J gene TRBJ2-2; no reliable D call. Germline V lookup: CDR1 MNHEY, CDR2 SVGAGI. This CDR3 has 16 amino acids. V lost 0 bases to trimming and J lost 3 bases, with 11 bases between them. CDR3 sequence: CASSYSYRADTGELFF. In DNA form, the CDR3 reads TGTGCCAGCAGTTACTCGTATAGGGCGGACACCGGGGAGCTGTTTTTT.

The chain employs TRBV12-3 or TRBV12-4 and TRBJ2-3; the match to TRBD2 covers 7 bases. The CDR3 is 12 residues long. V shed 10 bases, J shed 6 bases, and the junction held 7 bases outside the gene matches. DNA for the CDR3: TGTGCCACCACCTACGGGGGGGATACGCAGTATTTT. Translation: CATTYGGDTQYF.

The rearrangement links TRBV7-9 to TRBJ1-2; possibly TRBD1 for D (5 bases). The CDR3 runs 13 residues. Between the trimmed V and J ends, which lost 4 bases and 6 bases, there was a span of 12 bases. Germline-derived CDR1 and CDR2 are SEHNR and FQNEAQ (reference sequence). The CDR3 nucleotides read TGTGCCAGCAGCTGGGGGTTGGATCATGGCTACACCTTC. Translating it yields CASSWGLDHGYTF.

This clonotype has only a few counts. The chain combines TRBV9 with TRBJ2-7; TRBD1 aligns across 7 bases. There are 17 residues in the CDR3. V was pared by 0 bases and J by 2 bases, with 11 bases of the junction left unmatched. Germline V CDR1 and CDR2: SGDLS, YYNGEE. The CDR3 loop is CASSVDPHTGQTYEQYF. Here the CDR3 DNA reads TGTGCCAGCAGCGTAGACCCTCACACGGGACAGACCTACGAGCAGTACTTC.

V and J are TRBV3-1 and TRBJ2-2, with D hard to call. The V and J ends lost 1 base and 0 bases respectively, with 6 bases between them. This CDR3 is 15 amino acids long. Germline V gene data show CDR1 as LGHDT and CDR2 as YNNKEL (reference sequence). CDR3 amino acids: CASSQGQSNTGELFF. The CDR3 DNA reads TGTGCCAGCAGCCAAGGCCAGTCGAACACCGGGGAGCTGTTTTTT.

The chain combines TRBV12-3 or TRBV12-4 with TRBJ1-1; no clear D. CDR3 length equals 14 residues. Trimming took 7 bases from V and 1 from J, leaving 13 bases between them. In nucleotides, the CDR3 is TGTGCCAGCACTTCACGGTCGGGGAACACTGAAGCTTTCTTT. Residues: CASTSRSGNTEAFF.

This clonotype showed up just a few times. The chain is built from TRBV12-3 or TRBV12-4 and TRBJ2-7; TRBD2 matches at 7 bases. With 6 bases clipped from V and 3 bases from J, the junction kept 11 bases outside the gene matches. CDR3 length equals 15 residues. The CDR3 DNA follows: TGTGCCAGCAGCCTTGAGATCGGACTAGTCTACGAGCAGTACTTC. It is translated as CASSLEIGLVYEQYF.

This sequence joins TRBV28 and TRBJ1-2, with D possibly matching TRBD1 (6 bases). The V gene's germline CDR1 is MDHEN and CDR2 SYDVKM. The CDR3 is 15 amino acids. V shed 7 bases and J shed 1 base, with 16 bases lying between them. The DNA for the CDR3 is TGTGCCAGCAACCCCACAGGGCTTCGTAACTATGGCTACACCTTC. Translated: CASNPTGLRNYGYTF.

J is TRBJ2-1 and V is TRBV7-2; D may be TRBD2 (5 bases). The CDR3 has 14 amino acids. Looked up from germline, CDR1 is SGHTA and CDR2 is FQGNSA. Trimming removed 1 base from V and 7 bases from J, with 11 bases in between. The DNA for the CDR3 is TGTGCCAGCAGCTTAGAGACGGGCGGGAATGAGCAGTTCTTC. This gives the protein CASSLETGGNEQFF. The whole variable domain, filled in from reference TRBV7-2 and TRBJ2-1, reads GAGVSQSPSNKVTEKGKDVELRCDPISGHTALYWYRQSLGQGLEFLIYFQGNSAPDKSGLPSDRFSAERTGGSVSTLTIQRTQQEDSAVYLCASSLETGGNEQFFGPGTRLTVL.

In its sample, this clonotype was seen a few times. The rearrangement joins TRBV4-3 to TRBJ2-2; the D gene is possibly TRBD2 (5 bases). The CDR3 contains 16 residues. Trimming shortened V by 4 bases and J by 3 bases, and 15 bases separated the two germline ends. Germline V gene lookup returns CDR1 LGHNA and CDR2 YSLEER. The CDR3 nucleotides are TGCGCCAGCAGCCTAGACGACCCGAGGGACACCGGGGAGCTGTTTTTT. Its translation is CASSLDDPRDTGELFF.